The table lists the clone carrying this T cell receptor beta chain with a count of one. Its target is not known. These data originate in a study of T cell responses to AZD1222 COVID-19 vaccine. Clones were read by immunoSEQ multiplex PCR, and TCRdb kept only the in-frame ones, dropping some. The sample holds 150,000 to 200,000 clones, 90% to 95% seen once. CDR3 length: 14 residues. V dropped 5 bases and J dropped 4; count of bases not matched to a gene: 2. Germline V gene data show CDR1 as SEHNR and CDR2 as FQNEAQ (reference sequence). General study points: Spike-specific TCR breadth and depth both grew after two AZD1222 doses. Scientists sampled the repertoires only once the peak T cell response had passed.

The chain employs TRBV7-9 and TRBJ2-1, with 10 bases identical to TRBD1. The sequencing here drew on peripheral blood, taken on day 0 of AZD1222 vaccination. This sequence was found in an adult in good health. The CDR3 DNA is TGTGCCAGCAGCAAGGGACAGGGGTACAATGAGCAGTTCTTC. It codes for CASSKGQGYNEQFF.